This is a list of T cell receptor beta chains from one sample in a study of T cells in Graves' hyperthyroidism and ophthalmopathy. Each CDR3 protein is one row after TCRdb ran MiXCR on the multiplex PCR reads. This sample has more than 550,000 distinct CDR3 sequences; around 20% occur once, and the top ten carry over 15%. Material: blood. These receptors all stem from a woman between 45 and 65 years old with Graves' hyperthyroidism that later progressed to Graves' ophthalmopathy. The CDR3 runs from the conserved cysteine through the conserved F or W. D genes are given only for firm matches. Not all rows give a size; the values are once, few, many and, for expanded clones, a class.

j_gene: TRBJ1-2
abundance: many
v_gene: TRBV18
d_gene: -
CDR3aa: CASSPLKGSDGYTF
CDR3nt: TGTGCCAGCTCACCACTTAAGGGGTCGGATGGCTACACCTTC

j_gene: TRBJ1-5
abundance: many
v_gene: TRBV20-1
d_gene: -
CDR3aa: CSASKDNSNQPQHF
CDR3nt: TGCAGTGCTAGTAAGGACAATAGCAATCAGCCCCAGCATTTT

j_gene: TRBJ1-1
abundance: -
v_gene: TRBV6-5
d_gene: TRBD1
CDR3aa: CASSYGNRGNTEAFF
CDR3nt: TGTGCCAGCAGTTACGGGAACAGGGGCAACACTGAAGCTTTCTTT

j_gene: TRBJ2-6
abundance: many
v_gene: TRBV2
d_gene: TRBD1
CDR3aa: CASIRDRVASGANVLTF
CDR3nt: TGTGCCAGCATTCGGGACAGGGTAGCATCTGGGGCCAACGTCCTGACTTTC

j_gene: TRBJ1-1
abundance: many
v_gene: TRBV12-3/TRBV12-4
d_gene: -
CDR3aa: CASSFSGPGARTEAFF
CDR3nt: TGTGCCAGCAGTTTCTCCGGGCCGGGCGCAAGGACTGAAGCTTTCTTT

j_gene: TRBJ2-1
abundance: -
v_gene: TRBV7-9
d_gene: -
CDR3aa: CASSLVREYNEQFF
CDR3nt: TGTGCCAGCAGCTTGGTGAGGGAGTACAATGAGCAGTTCTTC

j_gene: TRBJ2-1
abundance: -
v_gene: TRBV6-2/TRBV6-3
d_gene: TRBD2
CDR3aa: CASRILAGGLYEQFF
CDR3nt: TGTGCCAGCAGAATACTAGCGGGGGGGCTCTATGAGCAGTTCTTC

j_gene: TRBJ2-3
abundance: -
v_gene: TRBV15
d_gene: TRBD2
CDR3aa: CATSRDKGGGVSNTQYF
CDR3nt: TGTGCCACCAGCAGAGATAAGGGCGGGGGGGTTTCGAATACGCAGTATTTT

j_gene: TRBJ1-5
abundance: -
v_gene: TRBV2
d_gene: TRBD1
CDR3aa: CASSGTGDGNQPQHF
CDR3nt: TGTGCCAGCAGTGGGACAGGGGACGGCAATCAGCCCCAGCATTTT

j_gene: TRBJ1-4
abundance: -
v_gene: TRBV6-1
d_gene: TRBD1
CDR3aa: CASRPTGGEGEKLFF
CDR3nt: TGTGCCAGCAGACCGACAGGGGGCGAAGGTGAAAAACTGTTTTTT

j_gene: TRBJ2-7
abundance: -
v_gene: TRBV4-1
d_gene: -
CDR3aa: CASSHLGDEQYF
CDR3nt: TGCGCCAGCAGTCATTTGGGGGACGAGCAGTACTTC

j_gene: TRBJ1-2
abundance: many
v_gene: TRBV5-6
d_gene: -
CDR3aa: CASSPGSTSYGYTF
CDR3nt: TGTGCCAGCAGCCCGGGGTCGACAAGCTATGGCTACACCTTC

j_gene: TRBJ1-2
abundance: few
v_gene: TRBV12-5
d_gene: -
CDR3aa: CASGLQGSGYTF
CDR3nt: TGTGCTAGTGGTTTACAGGGCTCCGGCTACACCTTC

j_gene: TRBJ1-2
abundance: -
v_gene: TRBV6-5
d_gene: TRBD1
CDR3aa: CASSWDSQNYGYTF
CDR3nt: TGTGCCAGCAGTTGGGACAGCCAAAACTATGGCTACACCTTC

j_gene: TRBJ2-7
abundance: few
v_gene: TRBV15
d_gene: -
CDR3aa: CATSRGRTDTYEQYF
CDR3nt: TGTGCCACCAGCAGAGGAAGGACTGATACCTACGAGCAGTACTTC

j_gene: TRBJ2-3
abundance: many
v_gene: TRBV20-1
d_gene: -
CDR3aa: CSARAIAGTDTQYF
CDR3nt: TGCAGTGCTAGAGCGATAGCAGGGACGGATACGCAGTATTTT

j_gene: TRBJ1-2
abundance: few
v_gene: TRBV10-3
d_gene: -
CDR3aa: CAISESTSAVGYGYTF
CDR3nt: TGTGCCATCAGTGAGTCGACGTCGGCGGTAGGCTATGGCTACACCTTC

j_gene: TRBJ1-1
abundance: -
v_gene: TRBV7-9
d_gene: -
CDR3aa: CASSLLGGGMNTEAFF
CDR3nt: TGTGCCAGCAGCTTATTGGGGGGGGGAATGAACACTGAAGCTTTCTTT

j_gene: TRBJ2-7
abundance: -
v_gene: TRBV4-1
d_gene: TRBD1
CDR3aa: CASSPGQGAIDEQYF
CDR3nt: TGCGCCAGCAGCCCCGGACAGGGGGCAATAGACGAGCAGTACTTC

j_gene: TRBJ1-6
abundance: -
v_gene: TRBV15
d_gene: TRBD1
CDR3aa: CATSHGQGSPLHF
CDR3nt: TGTGCCACCAGCCATGGACAGGGTTCACCCCTCCACTTT

j_gene: TRBJ1-6
abundance: -
v_gene: TRBV13
d_gene: -
CDR3aa: CASSLVRESSYNSPLHF
CDR3nt: TGTGCCAGCAGCTTAGTCCGGGAGAGCTCCTATAATTCACCCCTCCACTTT

j_gene: TRBJ2-2
abundance: -
v_gene: TRBV4-1
d_gene: TRBD1
CDR3aa: CASSRGQGRIGELFF
CDR3nt: TGCGCCAGCAGCCGCGGACAGGGGAGGATCGGGGAGCTGTTTTTT